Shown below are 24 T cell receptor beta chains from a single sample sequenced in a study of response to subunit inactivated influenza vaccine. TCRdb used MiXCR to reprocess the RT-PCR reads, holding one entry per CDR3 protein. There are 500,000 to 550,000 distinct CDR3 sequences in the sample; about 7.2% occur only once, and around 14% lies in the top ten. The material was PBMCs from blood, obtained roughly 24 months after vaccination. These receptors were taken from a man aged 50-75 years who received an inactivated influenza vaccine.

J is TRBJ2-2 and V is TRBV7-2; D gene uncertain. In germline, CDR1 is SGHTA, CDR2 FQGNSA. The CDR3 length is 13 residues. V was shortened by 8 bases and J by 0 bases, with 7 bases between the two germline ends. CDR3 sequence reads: CASGSPNTGELFF. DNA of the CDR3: TGTGCCAGCGGCTCCCCGAACACCGGGGAGCTGTTTTTT.

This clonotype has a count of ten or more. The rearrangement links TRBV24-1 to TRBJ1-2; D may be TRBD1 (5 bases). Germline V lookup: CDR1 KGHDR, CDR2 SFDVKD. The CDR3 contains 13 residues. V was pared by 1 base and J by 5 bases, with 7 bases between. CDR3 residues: CATSDFSGYGYTF. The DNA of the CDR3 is TGTGCCACCAGTGATTTCTCAGGGTATGGCTACACCTTC.

CDR3 region: CSTKQGANEQYF. In DNA form, the CDR3 reads TGCAGTACGAAACAGGGGGCAAACGAGCAGTACTTC. The chain has TRBV20-1 and TRBJ2-7; 9 positions match TRBD1. CDR1 DFQATT and CDR2 SNEGSKA come from the germline V gene (reference sequence). Trimming removed 8 bases from V and 5 bases from J; junction bases left unmatched: 7. CDR3 length: 12 residues.

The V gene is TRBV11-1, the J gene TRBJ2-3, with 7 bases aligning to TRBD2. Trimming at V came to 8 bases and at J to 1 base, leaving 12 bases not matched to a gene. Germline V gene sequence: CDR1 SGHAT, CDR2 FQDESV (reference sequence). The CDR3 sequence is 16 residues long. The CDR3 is CASRQRLATGTDTQYF. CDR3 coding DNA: TGTGCCAGCCGCCAACGACTAGCCACTGGCACAGATACGCAGTATTTT.

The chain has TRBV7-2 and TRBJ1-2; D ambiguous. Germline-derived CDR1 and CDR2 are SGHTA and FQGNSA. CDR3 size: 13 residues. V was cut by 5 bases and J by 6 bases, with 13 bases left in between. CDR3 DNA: TGTGCCAGCAGCGTCCCTGCGCTTCATGGCTACACCTTC. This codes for CASSVPALHGYTF.

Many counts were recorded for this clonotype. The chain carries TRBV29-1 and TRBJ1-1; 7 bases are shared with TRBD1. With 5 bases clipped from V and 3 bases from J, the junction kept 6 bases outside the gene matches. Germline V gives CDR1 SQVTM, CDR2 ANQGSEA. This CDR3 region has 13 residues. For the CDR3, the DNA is TGCAGCGTTTCCAGGGGGAAAGACACTGAAGCTTTCTTT. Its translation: CSVSRGKDTEAFF.

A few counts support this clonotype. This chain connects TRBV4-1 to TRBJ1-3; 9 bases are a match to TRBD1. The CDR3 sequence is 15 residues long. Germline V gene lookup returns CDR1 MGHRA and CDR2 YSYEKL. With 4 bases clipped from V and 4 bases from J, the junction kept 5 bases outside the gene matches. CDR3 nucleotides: TGCGCCAGCAGCCCAGCGGACAGGGGCGGAAACACCATATATTTT. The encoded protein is CASSPADRGGNTIYF.

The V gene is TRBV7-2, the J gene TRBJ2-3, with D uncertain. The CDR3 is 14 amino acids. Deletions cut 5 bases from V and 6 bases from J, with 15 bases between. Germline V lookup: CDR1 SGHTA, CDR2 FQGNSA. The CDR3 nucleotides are TGTGCCAGCAGCCCTTACGACTCCACGGATACGCAGTATTTT. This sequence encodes CASSPYDSTDTQYF.

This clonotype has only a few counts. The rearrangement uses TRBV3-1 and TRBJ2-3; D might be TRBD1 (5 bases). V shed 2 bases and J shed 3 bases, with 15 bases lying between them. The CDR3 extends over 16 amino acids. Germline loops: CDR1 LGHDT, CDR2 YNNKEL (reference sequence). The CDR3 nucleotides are TGTGCCAGCAGCCAATATGGCGGCAGGGATACAGATACGCAGTATTTT. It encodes CASSQYGGRDTDTQYF.

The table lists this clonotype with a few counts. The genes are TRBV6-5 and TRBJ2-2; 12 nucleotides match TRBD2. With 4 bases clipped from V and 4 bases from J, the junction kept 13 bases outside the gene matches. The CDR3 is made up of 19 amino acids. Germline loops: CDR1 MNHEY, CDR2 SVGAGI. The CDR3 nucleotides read TGTGCCAGCAGTTTATCCCCCGCTAGCGGGAGGGGGGGCACCGGGGAGCTGTTTTTT. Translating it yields CASSLSPASGRGGTGELFF.

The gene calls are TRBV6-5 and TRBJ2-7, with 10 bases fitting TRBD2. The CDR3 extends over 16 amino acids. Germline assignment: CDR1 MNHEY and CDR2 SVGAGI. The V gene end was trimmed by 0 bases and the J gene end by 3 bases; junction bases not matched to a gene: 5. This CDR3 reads CASSYSQRGGFYEQYF. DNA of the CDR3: TGTGCCAGCAGTTACTCACAGCGGGGGGGATTCTACGAGCAGTACTTC.

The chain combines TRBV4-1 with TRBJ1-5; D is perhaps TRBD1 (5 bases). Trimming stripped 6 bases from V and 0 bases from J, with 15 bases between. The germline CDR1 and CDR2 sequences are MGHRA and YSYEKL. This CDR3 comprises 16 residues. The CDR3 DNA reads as TGCGCCAGCAGTTGGGGGTTCGGGAATAGCAATCAGCCCCAGCATTTT. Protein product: CASSWGFGNSNQPQHF.

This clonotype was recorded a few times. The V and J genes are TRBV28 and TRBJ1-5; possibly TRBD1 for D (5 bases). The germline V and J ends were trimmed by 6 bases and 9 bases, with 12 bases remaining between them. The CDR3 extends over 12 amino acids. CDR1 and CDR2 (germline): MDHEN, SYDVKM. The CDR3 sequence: CASRGLGRPQHF. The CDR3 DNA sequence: TGTGCCAGCAGGGGACTGGGCCGGCCCCAGCATTTT. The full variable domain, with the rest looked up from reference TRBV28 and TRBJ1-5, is DVKVTQSSRYLVKRTGEKVFLECVQDMDHENMFWYRQDPGLGLRLIYFSYDVKMKEKGDIPEGYSVSREKKERFSLILESASTNQTSMYLCASRGLGRPQHFGDGTRLSIL.

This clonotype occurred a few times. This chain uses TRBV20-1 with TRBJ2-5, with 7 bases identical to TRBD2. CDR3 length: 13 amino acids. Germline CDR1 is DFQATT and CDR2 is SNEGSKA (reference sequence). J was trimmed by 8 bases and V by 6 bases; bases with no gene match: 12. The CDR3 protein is CSAQTSPQGTQYF. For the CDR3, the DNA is TGCAGTGCGCAGACTAGCCCCCAAGGAACCCAGTACTTC.

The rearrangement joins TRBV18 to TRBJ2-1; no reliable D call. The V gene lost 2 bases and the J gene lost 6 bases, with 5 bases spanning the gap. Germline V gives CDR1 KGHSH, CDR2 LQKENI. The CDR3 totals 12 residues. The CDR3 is CASSPAFNEQFF. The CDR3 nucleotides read TGTGCCAGCTCACCAGCCTTCAATGAGCAGTTCTTC. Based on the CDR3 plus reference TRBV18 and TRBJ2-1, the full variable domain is NAGVMQNPRHLVRRRGQEARLRCSPMKGHSHVYWYRQLPEEGLKFMVYLQKENIIDESGMPKERFSAEFPKEGPSILRIQQVVRGDSAAYFCASSPAFNEQFFGPGTRLTVL.

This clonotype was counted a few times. The CDR3 sequence is CASSSRQGAGELFF. In DNA form, the CDR3 reads TGTGCCAGCAGTAGTAGACAGGGAGCCGGGGAGCTGTTTTTT. The V gene is TRBV28, the J gene TRBJ2-2; 7 nucleotides match TRBD1. Germline trimming cut 5 bases from V and 6 bases from J; bases unmatched to any gene: 6. CDR1 is MDHEN, CDR2 SYDVKM, per germline. There are 14 residues in the CDR3.

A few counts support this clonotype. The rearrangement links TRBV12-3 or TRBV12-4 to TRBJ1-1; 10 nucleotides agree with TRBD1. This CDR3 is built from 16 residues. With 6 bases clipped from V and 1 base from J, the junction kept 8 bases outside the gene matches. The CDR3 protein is CASSLPGQGTNTEAFF. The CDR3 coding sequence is TGTGCCAGCAGCTTACCGGGACAGGGGACGAACACTGAAGCTTTCTTT.

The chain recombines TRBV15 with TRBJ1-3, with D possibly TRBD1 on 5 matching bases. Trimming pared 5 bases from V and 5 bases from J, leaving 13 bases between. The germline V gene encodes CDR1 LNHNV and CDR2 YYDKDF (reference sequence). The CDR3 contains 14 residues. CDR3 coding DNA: TGTGCCACCAGCGTAGGGACGGCTAGAAACACCATATATTTT. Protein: CATSVGTARNTIYF.

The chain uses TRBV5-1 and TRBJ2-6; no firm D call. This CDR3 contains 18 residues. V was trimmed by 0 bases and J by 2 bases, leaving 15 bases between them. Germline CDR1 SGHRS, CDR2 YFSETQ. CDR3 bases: TGCGCCAGCAGCTTGGAGCCAGGTCTGACTCCTGGGGCCAACGTCCTGACTTTC. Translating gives CASSLEPGLTPGANVLTF.

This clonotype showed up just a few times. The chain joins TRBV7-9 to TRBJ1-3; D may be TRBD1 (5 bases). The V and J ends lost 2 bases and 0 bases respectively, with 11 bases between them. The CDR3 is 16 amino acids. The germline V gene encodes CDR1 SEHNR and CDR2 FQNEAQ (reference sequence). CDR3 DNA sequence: TGTGCCAGCAGCTTATCGCGGGGGTACTCTGGAAACACCATATATTTT. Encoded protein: CASSLSRGYSGNTIYF.

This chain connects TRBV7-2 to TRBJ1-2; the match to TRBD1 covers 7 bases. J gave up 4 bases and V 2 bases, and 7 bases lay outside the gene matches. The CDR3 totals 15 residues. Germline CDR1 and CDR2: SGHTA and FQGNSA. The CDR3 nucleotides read TGTGCCAGCAGCTTAACCCTGACAGGGATCTATGGCTACACCTTC. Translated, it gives CASSLTLTGIYGYTF.

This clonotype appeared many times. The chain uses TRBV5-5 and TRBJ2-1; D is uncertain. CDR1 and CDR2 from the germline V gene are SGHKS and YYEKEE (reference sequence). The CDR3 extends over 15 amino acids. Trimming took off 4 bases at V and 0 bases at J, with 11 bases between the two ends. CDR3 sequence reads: CASSRSPSSYNEQFF. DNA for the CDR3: TGTGCCAGCAGCCGCTCTCCTAGCTCCTACAATGAGCAGTTCTTC. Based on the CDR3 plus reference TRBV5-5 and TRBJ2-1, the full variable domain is DAGVTQSPTHLIKTRGQQVTLRCSPISGHKSVSWYQQVLGQGPQFIFQYYEKEERGRGNFPDRFSARQFPNYSSELNVNALLLGDSALYLCASSRSPSSYNEQFFGPGTRLTVL.

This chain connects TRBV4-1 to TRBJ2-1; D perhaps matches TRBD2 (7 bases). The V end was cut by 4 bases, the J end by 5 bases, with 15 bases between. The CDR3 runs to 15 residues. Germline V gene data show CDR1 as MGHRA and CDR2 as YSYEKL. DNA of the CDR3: TGCGCCAGCAGCCTCGGAGGGCGGGGGCACAATGAGCAGTTCTTC. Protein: CASSLGGRGHNEQFF.

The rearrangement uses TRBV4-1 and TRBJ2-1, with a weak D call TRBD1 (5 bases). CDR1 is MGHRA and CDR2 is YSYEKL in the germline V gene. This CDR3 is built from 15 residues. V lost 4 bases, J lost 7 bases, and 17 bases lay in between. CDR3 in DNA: TGCGCCAGCAGCCCATCTCACGGGCAGGGAAATGAGCAGTTCTTC. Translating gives CASSPSHGQGNEQFF.